The T cell receptor (beta chain) under discussion was sequenced for a study of shared clonotypes between healthy human individuals. Study background: The study used three CD4 naive, three CD4 memory, two CD8 naive and one CD8 memory plate per donor.

Study-wide findings and caveats: A reduction in generation probabilities was seen for non-shared clonotypes relative to those shared by all four donors.

Remarks on this clone: Its antigen is unknown.

Terminally differentiated effector memory CD45RA+ cells were left out of the naive CD8 fraction, which was CD45RO-negative and positively selected for CCR7. The authors ran the assay at deep level. Some 30,000 T cell genomes, or around 180 ng DNA, went into the sorted-subset replicate PCRs. TCRdb's table, derived via immunoSEQ multiplex PCR, lists solely in-frame clones and lacks some. The profile shows under 850,000 clones, nearly 95% of them singletons. This CDR3 region has 14 residues. Trimming took off 0 bases at V and 3 bases at J, with 10 bases between the two ends. From germline, CDR1 is SGHDT and CDR2 YYEEEE.

This chain uses TRBV5-6 with TRBJ2-7; D unclear. Sequenced: naive CD8+ T cells sorted from blood. The sequence derives from a man younger than 40 in good health. The CDR3 nucleotides are TGTGCCAGCAGCTTGGCCACGACCCTCTACGAGCAGTACTTC. Translating gives CASSLATTLYEQYF. Full variable domain (outside the CDR3, taken from reference TRBV5-6 and TRBJ2-7): DAGVTQSPTHLIKTRGQQVTLRCSPKSGHDTVSWYQQALGQGPQFIFQYYEEEERQRGNFPDRFSGHQFPNYSSELNVNALLLGDSALYLCASSLATTLYEQYFGPGTRLTVT.